The clone carrying this TCR beta chain was recorded once. Antigen specificity is unknown. All patients relapsed after autologous stem cell transplantation, and brentuximab vedotin exposure varied. Magnetic negative selection was used to purify CD4+ T cells from thawed PBMCs. Best responses included complete response and partial response; otherwise, the best response was progressive disease. The sample belongs to a study of PD-1 blockade in classical Hodgkin lymphoma. Overall study results and limits: Newly diagnosed patients were said to have less baseline TCR diversity than healthy donors did.

Some clones are missing from TCRdb's copy, which holds only in-frame ones; the method was immunoSEQ multiplex PCR. The data contain 31,000 or so clones, 85% of them singletons. The clonotype was recovered from a human donor with classical Hodgkin lymphoma. The sequenced sample was CD4+ T cells from blood, obtained at baseline.

CDR3 in DNA: TGTGCCTGGAGTACCCTGTACCAACCCCAAGAGACCCAGTACTTC. Translation: CAWSTLYQPQETQYF. This chain connects TRBV30 to TRBJ2-5, with D uncertain. Germline CDR1 and CDR2: GTSNPN and SVGIG (reference sequence). Trimming took 2 bases from V and 1 from J, leaving 14 bases between them. The CDR3 totals 15 residues.